This T cell receptor beta chain was captured by sequencing in a study of T cells in Graves' hyperthyroidism and ophthalmopathy. Hyperthyroidism, newly diagnosed and lasting under 2 months, affected patients aged 18 to 65. Researchers took RNA transcripts and amplified the TCR beta CDR3 regions from them. The TCR CDR3 first-round RT-PCR relied on the HTBI primer set. TCRdb independently ran MiXCR on the multiplex PCR reads; one entry per CDR3 protein. The data show about 420,000 distinct CDR3 sequences, approximately 15% seen once. The receptor was derived from a woman aged 18-29 years with Graves' hyperthyroidism. Sequenced material: blood.

CDR3: CASTRAEGNTIYF. The CDR3 bases are TGTGCCAGCACCCGCGCCGAAGGAAACACCATATATTTT. The chain recombines TRBV7-9 with TRBJ1-3; D gene uncertain. V lost 7 bases and J lost 4, with 11 bases in between. This CDR3 is 13 amino acids long. The germline V gene encodes CDR1 SEHNR and CDR2 FQNEAQ (reference sequence).